This T cell receptor (beta chain) stems from a study of cytomegalovirus exposure and HLA in healthy donors. PCR was performed using 60 Vbeta and 13 Jbeta primers. Study processing details: Later reanalysis found 75 million to 95 million unique TCR beta chains, around 9.9 million of them shared. The table came from immunoSEQ multiplex PCR; TCRdb's copy has only in-frame clones and leaves some out. V and J calls and clone size are copied from that table; D and trimming were computed from the DNA. The table lists a few hundred thousand clones, around 90% of them singletons. This CDR3 has 15 residues. The V gene end was trimmed by 0 bases and the J gene end by 5 bases; junction bases not matched to a gene: 2. Germline V CDR1 and CDR2: SGHRS, YFSETQ.

The chain couples TRBV5-1 to TRBJ1-5, with TRBD1 identical over 10 bases. The origin of this receptor is a girl aged 2-9 years in good health and CMV-seronegative. Sequencing used PBMCs. The CDR3: CASSLAGTGDQPQHF. CDR3 in DNA: TGCGCCAGCAGCTTGGCGGGGACAGGGGATCAGCCCCAGCATTTT.